These 5 T cell receptor beta chains came from one sample sequenced in a study of CD8 T cells in ankylosing spondylitis. Via MiXCR, TCRdb re-called the 5' RACE reads, giving one row per CDR3 protein. The table records around 140,000 distinct CDR3 sequences, 10% to 12% of them present only once. The specimen sequenced was blood, either unsorted or a sorted T cell fraction (not recorded which). The receptor set was obtained from a female donor with ankylosing spondylitis or in good health (not recorded which).

This clonotype has a count of ten or more. V gene TRBV29-1 combines with J gene TRBJ1-3; perhaps TRBD1 as D (5 bases). V was trimmed by 6 bases and J by 2 bases, leaving 8 bases between them. This CDR3 contains 12 residues. The germline V gene has CDR1 SQVTM and CDR2 ANQGSEA. CDR3 in DNA: TGCAGCGTCGGGACTGCTGGAAACACCATATATTTT. This gives the protein CSVGTAGNTIYF.

Comment on this clonotype: A junction end diverges from the germline sequence, so it may reflect a read error. The chain carries TRBV20-1 and TRBJ1-1; D gene uncertain. Germline CDR1 DFQATT, CDR2 SNEGSKA (reference sequence). This CDR3 has 11 residues. The CDR3: CSASPVTRASF. CDR3 bases: TGCAGTGCTAGCCCGGTAACCCGAGCTTCCTTT.

With respect to this clonotype: It may be a read error: a sequence one base away is much more abundant. The genes are TRBV20-1 and TRBJ1-2, with TRBD1 matching 12 bases. Germline CDR1 and CDR2: DFQATT and SNEGSKA (reference sequence). Trimming cost V 5 bases and J 6 bases; bases outside gene matches: 16. The CDR3 consists of 17 residues. The CDR3 sequence: CSAFDRDRGPYGHGYTF. The CDR3 DNA sequence: TGCAGTGCTTTTGACCGGGACAGGGGGCCTTACGGCCATGGCTACACCTTC.

The sample holds many counts of this clonotype. The J gene is TRBJ1-1, the V gene TRBV6-1; possibly TRBD1 for D (5 bases). This CDR3 has 15 residues. Trimming removed 5 bases from V and 0 bases from J, with 13 bases in between. Germline values: CDR1 MNHNS, CDR2 SASEGT. CDR3 amino acids: CASSLRDGMNTEAFF. The CDR3 DNA sequence: TGTGCCAGCAGTCTCCGGGACGGCATGAACACTGAAGCTTTCTTT.

The V call is TRBV7-9, the J call TRBJ2-7, with 8 bases fitting TRBD2. The germline V gene encodes CDR1 SEHNR and CDR2 FQNEAQ (reference sequence). This CDR3 is built from 12 residues. Trimming at V came to 8 bases and at J to 3 bases, leaving 3 bases not matched to a gene. The CDR3 loop reads CASAGGHYEQYF. The CDR3 coding sequence is TGTGCCAGCGCGGGGGGTCACTACGAGCAGTACTTC.